A selection of T cell receptor beta chains follows, all from one sample in a study of T cells in Graves' hyperthyroidism and ophthalmopathy. TCRdb reanalysed the multiplex PCR reads using MiXCR and keeps one entry per CDR3 protein. This sample has a few hundred thousand distinct CDR3 sequences, with 14% found just once. The sequencing input was blood. The receptors derive from a woman under 30 with Graves' hyperthyroidism. The conserved cysteine and the conserved F or W are not part of the CDR3 here.

CDR3 protein	CDR3 length	J gene	V gene
TSSLIAAPYNEQF	13	TRBJ2-1	TRBV5-6
ASSSRQGQDYGYT	13	TRBJ1-2	TRBV12-3/TRBV12-4
SVDDENTEAF	10	TRBJ1-1	TRBV29-1
SAKTSRGTDTQY	12	TRBJ2-3	TRBV20-1
ASSQVGTSARTDTQY	15	TRBJ2-3	TRBV4-1
ASSQVTGEQF	10	TRBJ2-1	TRBV3-1
ASSATGGAYEQY	12	TRBJ2-7	TRBV9
SARDGGDRGFWYGYT	15	TRBJ1-2	TRBV20-1
ASSSILAGGPTEQF	14	TRBJ2-1	TRBV13
ASSYRQGRWVNTEAF	15	TRBJ1-1	TRBV27
ASSLLGSGNTEAF	13	TRBJ1-1	TRBV5-6
ASSLDGGVNEQF	12	TRBJ2-1	TRBV11-2
SASPGVSNQPQH	12	TRBJ1-5	TRBV20-1
ASSISRAKETQY	12	TRBJ2-5	TRBV19
ASREGLAKDSPLH	13	TRBJ1-6	TRBV19
ASSFNKGANTEAF	13	TRBJ1-1	TRBV9
ASSRGWNGQF	10	TRBJ2-1	TRBV5-1
ASSYSQGNQPQH	12	TRBJ1-5	TRBV6-5
AIRFGGRGNTGELF	14	TRBJ2-2	TRBV10-3
ASEGTEAF	8	TRBJ1-1	TRBV19
ASSHLLPGLHNEQF	14	TRBJ2-1	TRBV14
ASSHLGGEGNEQF	13	TRBJ2-1	TRBV4-1